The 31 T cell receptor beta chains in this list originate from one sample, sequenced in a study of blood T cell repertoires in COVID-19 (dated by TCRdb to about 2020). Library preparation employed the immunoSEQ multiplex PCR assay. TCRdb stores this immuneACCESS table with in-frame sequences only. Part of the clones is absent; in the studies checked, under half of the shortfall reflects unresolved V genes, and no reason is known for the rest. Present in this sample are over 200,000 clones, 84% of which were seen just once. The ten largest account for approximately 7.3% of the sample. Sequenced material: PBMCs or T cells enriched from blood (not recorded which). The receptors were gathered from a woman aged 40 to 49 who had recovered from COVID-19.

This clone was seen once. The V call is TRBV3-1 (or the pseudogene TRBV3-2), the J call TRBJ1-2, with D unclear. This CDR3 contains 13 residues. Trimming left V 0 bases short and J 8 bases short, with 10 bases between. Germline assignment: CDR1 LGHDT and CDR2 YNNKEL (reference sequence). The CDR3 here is CASSQDSGGGYTF. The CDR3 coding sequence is TGTGCCAGCAGCCAAGATTCGGGAGGAGGCTACACCTTC.

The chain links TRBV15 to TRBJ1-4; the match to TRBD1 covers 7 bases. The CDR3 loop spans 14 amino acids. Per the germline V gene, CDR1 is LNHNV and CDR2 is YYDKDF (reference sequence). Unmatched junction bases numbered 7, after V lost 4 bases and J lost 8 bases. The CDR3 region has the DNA TGTGCCACCAGCATAGACAGGGTCCGAGAAAAACTGTTTTTT. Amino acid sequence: CATSIDRVREKLFF. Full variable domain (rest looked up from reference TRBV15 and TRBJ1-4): DAMVIQNPRYQVTQFGKPVTLSCSQTLNHNVMYWYQQKSSQAPKLLFHYYDKDFNNEADTPDNFQSRRPNTSFCFLDIRSPGLGDTAMYLCATSIDRVREKLFFGSGTQLSVL.

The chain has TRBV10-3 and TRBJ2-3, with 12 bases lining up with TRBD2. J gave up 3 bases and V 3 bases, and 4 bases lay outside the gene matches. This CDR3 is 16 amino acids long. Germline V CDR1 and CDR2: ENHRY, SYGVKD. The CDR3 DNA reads TGTGCCATCAGTGATGCGACTAGCGGGAGTACAGATACGCAGTATTTT. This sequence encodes CAISDATSGSTDTQYF.

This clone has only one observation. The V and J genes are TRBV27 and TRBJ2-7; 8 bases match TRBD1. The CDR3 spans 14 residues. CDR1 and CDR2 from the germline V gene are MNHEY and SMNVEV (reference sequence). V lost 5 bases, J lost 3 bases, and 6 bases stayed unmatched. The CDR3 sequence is CASSPDRGGYEQYF. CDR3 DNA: TGTGCCAGCAGTCCCGACAGGGGAGGCTACGAGCAGTACTTC.

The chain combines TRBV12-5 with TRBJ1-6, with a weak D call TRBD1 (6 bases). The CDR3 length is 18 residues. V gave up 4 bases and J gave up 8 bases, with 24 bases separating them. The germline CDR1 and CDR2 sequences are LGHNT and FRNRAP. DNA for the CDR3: TGTGCTAGTGGTTCAACGTATACTAAAACAGGGTTTTATTCACCCCTCCACTTT. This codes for CASGSTYTKTGFYSPLHF.

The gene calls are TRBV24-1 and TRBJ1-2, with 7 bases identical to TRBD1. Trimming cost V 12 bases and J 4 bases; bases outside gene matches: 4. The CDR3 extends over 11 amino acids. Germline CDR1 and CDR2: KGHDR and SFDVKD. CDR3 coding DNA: TGTGCCTCCGGGGACAGCTATGGCTACACCTTC. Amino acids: CASGDSYGYTF.

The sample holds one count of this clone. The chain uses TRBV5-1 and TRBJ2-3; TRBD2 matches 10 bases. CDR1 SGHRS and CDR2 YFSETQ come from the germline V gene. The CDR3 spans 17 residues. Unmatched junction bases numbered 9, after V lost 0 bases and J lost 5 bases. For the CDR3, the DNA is TGCGCCAGCAGCTTGGAGGGAGTAGCGGGAGGACGAGATACGCAGTATTTT. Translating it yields CASSLEGVAGGRDTQYF.

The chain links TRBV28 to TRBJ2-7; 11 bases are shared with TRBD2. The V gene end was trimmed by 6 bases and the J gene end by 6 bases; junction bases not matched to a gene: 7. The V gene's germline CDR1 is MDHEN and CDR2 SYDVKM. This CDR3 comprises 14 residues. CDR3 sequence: CASRVAGGPVEQYF. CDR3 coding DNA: TGTGCCAGCAGAGTAGCGGGAGGGCCTGTCGAGCAGTACTTC.

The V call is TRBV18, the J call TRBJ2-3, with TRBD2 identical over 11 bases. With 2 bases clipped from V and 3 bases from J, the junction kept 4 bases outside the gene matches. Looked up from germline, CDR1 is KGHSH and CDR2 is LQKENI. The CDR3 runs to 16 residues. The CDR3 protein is CASSPYTSGSTDTQYF. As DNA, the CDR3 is TGTGCCAGCTCACCATATACTAGCGGGAGTACAGATACGCAGTATTTT.

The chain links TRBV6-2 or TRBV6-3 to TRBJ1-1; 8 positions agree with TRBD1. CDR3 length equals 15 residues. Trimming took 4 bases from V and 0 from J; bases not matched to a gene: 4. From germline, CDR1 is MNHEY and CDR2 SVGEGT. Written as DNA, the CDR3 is TGTGCCAGCAGTTTGGACAGGGAACTGAACACTGAAGCTTTCTTT. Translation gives CASSLDRELNTEAFF.

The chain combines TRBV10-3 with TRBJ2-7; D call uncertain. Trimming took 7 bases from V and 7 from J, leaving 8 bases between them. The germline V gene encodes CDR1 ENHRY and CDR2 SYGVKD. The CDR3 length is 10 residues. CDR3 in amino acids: CAINSREQYF. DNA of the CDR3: TGTGCCATCAATTCGAGAGAGCAGTACTTC.

In DNA, the CDR3 is TGCAGTGCTAGTGAAAACCGTCCCGGGACAGGGGATAATGAGCAGTTCTTC. Amino acids: CSASENRPGTGDNEQFF. This rearrangement joins TRBV20-1 to TRBJ2-1; the match to TRBD1 covers 10 bases. Germline lookup yields CDR1 DFQATT and CDR2 SNEGSKA (reference sequence). V gave up 3 bases and J gave up 7 bases; unmatched junction bases: 15. The CDR3 length is 17 residues.

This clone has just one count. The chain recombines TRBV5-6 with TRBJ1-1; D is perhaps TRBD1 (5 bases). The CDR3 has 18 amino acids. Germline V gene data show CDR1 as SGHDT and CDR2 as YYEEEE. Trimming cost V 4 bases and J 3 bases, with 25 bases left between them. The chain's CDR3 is CASSQGALLVGEDTEAFF. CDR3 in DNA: TGTGCCAGCAGCCAAGGAGCCTTGTTGGTGGGGGAGGACACTGAAGCTTTCTTT.

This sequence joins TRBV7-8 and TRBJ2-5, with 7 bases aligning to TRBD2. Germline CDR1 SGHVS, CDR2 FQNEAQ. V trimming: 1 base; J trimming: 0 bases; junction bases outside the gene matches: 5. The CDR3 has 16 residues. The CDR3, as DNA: TGTGCCAGCAGCTTAGGGGAGGGTGTTTACCAAGAGACCCAGTACTTC. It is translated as CASSLGEGVYQETQYF.

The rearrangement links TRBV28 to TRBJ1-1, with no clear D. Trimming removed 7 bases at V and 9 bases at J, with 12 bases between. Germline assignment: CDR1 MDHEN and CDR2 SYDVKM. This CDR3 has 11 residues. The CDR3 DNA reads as TGTGCCAGCACCATAGAATCTAAAGCTTTCTTT. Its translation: CASTIESKAFF.

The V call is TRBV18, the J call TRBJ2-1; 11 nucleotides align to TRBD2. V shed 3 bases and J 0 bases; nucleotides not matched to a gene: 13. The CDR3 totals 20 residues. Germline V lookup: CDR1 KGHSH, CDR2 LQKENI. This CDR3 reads CASSPTPGTSGVGSYNEQFF. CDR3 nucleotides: TGTGCCAGCTCACCGACTCCCGGGACTAGCGGTGTTGGCTCCTACAATGAGCAGTTCTTC. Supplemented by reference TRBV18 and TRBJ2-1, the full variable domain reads NAGVMQNPRHLVRRRGQEARLRCSPMKGHSHVYWYRQLPEEGLKFMVYLQKENIIDESGMPKERFSAEFPKEGPSILRIQQVVRGDSAAYFCASSPTPGTSGVGSYNEQFFGPGTRLTVL.

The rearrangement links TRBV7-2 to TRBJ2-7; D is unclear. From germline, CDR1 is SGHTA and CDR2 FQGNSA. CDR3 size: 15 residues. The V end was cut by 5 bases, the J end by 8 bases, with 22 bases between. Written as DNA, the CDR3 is TGTGCCAGCAGCCCGCCCGGGTTCCCCCTTATCAAGCAGTACTTC. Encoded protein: CASSPPGFPLIKQYF.

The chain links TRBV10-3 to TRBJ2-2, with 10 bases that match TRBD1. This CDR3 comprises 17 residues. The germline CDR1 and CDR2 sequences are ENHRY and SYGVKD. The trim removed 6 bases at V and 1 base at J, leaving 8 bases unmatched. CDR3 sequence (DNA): TGTGCCATCAGACCGGGACAGGGGACCCTGAACACCGGGGAGCTGTTTTTT. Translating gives CAIRPGQGTLNTGELFF.

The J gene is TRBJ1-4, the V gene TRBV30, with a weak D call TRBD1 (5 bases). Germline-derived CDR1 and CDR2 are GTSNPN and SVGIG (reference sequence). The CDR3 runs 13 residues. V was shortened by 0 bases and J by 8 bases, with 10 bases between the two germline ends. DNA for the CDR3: TGTGCCTGGAGTGTAGGGGATTGGGAAAAACTGTTTTTT. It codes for CAWSVGDWEKLFF.

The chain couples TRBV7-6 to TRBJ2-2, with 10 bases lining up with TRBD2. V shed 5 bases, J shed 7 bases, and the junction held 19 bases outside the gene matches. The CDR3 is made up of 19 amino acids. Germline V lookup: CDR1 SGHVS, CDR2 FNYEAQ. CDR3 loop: CASSRSSGGDPREDGELFF. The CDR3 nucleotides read TGTGCCAGCAGCCGATCCAGCGGGGGGGACCCCAGAGAGGACGGGGAGCTGTTTTTT.

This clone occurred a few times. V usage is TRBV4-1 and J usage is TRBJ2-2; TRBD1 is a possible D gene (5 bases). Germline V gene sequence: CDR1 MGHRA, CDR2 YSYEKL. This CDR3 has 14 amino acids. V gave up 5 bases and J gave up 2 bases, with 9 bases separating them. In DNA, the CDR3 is TGCGCCAGCAGCATCGACAGCAACACCGGGGAGCTGTTTTTT. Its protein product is CASSIDSNTGELFF.

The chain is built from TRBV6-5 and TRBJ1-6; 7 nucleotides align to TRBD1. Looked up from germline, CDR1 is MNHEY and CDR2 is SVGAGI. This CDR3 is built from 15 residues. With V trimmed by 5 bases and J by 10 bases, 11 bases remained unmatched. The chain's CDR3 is CASSKGGQSISPLHF. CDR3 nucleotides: TGTGCCAGCAGTAAGGGGGGACAGTCTATCTCACCCCTCCACTTT.

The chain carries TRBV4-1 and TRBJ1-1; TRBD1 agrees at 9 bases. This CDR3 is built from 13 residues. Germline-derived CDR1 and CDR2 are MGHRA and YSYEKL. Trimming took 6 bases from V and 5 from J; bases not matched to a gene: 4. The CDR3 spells CASRRQGGTEAFF. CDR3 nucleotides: TGCGCCAGCAGGAGACAGGGGGGGACTGAAGCTTTCTTT.

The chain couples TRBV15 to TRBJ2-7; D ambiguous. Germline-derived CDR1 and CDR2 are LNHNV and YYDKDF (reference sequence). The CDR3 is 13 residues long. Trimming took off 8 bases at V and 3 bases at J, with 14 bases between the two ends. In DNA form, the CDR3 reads TGTGCCACCCTTTCGGGTGGAAACTACGAGCAGTACGTC. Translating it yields CATLSGGNYEQYV.

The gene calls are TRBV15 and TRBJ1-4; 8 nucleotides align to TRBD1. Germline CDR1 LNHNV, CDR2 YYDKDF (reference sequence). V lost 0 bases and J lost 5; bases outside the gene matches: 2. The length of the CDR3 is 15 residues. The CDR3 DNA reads TGTGCCACCAGCAGAGAGGACAGGGTGAATGAAAAACTGTTTTTT. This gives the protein CATSREDRVNEKLFF.

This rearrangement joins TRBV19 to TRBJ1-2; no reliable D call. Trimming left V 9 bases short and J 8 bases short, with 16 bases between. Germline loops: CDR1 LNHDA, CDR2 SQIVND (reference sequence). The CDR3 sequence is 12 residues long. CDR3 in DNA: TGTGCCAGCCGCGACCAACCCAGGGGCTACACCTTC. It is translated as CASRDQPRGYTF.

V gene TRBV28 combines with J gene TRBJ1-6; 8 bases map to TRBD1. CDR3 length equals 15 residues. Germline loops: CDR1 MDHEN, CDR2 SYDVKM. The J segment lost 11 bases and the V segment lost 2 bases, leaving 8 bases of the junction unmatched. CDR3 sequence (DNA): TGTGCCAGCAGTTTAGGGCAGGGGGCGGGTCCACCCCTCCACTTT. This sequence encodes CASSLGQGAGPPLHF.

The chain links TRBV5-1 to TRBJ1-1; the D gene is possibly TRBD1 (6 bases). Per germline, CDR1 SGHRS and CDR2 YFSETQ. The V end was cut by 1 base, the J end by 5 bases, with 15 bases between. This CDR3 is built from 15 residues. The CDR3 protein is CASSLYGGGETEAFF. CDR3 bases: TGCGCCAGCAGCTTGTATGGGGGCGGTGAAACTGAAGCTTTCTTT.

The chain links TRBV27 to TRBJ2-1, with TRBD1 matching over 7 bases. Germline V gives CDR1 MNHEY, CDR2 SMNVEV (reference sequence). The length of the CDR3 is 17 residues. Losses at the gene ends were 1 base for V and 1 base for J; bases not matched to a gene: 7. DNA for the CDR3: TGTGCCAGCAGTTTATTAGGACAGGCCCAATCCTACAATGAGCAGTTCTTC. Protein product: CASSLLGQAQSYNEQFF.

In DNA form, the CDR3 reads TGTGCCATCAGTGAGTCGGGGGGCTCTGGAAACACCATATATTTT. This translates into CAISESGGSGNTIYF. This sequence joins TRBV10-3 and TRBJ1-3, with a weak D call TRBD1 (5 bases). Deletions cut 0 bases from V and 0 bases from J, with 6 bases between. From germline, CDR1 is ENHRY and CDR2 SYGVKD. The CDR3 contains 15 residues.

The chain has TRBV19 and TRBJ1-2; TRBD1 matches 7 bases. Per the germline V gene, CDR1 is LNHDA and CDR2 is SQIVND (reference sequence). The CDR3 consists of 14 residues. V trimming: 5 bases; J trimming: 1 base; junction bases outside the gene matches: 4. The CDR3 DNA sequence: TGTGCCAGTAGTGGCCGGGACAGTAACTATGGCTACACCTTC. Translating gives CASSGRDSNYGYTF.